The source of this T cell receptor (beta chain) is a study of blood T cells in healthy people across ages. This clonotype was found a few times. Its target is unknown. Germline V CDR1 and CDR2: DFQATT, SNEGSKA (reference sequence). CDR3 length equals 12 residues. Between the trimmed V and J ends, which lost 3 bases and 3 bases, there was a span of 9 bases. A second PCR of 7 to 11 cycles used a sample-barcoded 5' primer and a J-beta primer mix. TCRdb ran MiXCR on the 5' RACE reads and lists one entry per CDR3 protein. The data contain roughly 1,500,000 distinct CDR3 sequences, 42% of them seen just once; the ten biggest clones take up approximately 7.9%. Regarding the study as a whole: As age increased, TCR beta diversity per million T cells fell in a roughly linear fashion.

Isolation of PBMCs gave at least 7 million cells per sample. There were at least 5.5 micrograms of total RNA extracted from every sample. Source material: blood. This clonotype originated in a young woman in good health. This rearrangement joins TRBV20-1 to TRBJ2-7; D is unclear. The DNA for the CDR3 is TGCAGTGCTAGGGACGGATACTACGAGCAGTACTTC. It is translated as CSARDGYYEQYF.